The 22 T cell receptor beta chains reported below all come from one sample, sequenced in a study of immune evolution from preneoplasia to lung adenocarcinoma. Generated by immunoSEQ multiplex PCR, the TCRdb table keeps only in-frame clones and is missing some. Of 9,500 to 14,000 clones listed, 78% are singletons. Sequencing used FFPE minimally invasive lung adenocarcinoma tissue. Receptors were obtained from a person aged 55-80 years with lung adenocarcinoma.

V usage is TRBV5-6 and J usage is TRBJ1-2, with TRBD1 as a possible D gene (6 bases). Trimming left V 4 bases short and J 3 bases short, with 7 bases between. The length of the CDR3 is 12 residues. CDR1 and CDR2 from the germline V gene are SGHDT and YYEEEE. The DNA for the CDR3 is TGTGCCAGCAGCCCAGGGGACTATGGCTACACCTTC. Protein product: CASSPGDYGYTF.

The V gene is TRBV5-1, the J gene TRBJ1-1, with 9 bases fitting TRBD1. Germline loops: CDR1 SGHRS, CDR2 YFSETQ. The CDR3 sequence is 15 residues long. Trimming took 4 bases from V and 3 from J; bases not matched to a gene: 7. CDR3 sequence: CASSLGQGLHTEAFF. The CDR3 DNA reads TGCGCCAGCAGCCTGGGACAGGGCCTCCACACTGAAGCTTTCTTT. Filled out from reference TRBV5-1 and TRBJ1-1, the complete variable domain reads KAGVTQTPRYLIKTRGQQVTLSCSPISGHRSVSWYQQTPGQGLQFLFEYFSETQRNKGNFPGRFSGRQFSNSRSEMNVSTLELGDSALYLCASSLGQGLHTEAFFGQGTRLTVV.

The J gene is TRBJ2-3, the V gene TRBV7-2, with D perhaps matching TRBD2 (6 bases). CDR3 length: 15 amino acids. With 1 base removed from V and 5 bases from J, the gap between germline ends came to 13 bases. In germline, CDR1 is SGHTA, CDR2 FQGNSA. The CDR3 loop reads CASSLEAGRLDTQYF. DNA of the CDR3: TGTGCCAGCAGCTTAGAAGCAGGGAGGCTAGATACGCAGTATTTT. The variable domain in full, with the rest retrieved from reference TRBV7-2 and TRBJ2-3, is GAGVSQSPSNKVTEKGKDVELRCDPISGHTALYWYRQSLGQGLEFLIYFQGNSAPDKSGLPSDRFSAERTGGSVSTLTIQRTQQEDSAVYLCASSLEAGRLDTQYFGPGTRLTVL.

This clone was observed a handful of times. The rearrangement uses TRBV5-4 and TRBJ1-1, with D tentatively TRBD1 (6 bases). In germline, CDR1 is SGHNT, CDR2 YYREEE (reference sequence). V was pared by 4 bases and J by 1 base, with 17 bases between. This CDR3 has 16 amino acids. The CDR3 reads CASSISRGTQNTEAFF. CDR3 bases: TGTGCCAGCAGCATATCCCGGGGGACACAGAACACTGAAGCTTTCTTT.

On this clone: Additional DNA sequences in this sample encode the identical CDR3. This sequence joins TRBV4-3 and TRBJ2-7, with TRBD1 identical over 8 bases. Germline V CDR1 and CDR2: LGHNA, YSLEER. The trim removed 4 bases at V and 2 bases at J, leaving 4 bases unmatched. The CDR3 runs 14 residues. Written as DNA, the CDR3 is TGCGCCAGCAGCCGAGGACAGGGCCCCTACGAGCAGTACTTC. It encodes CASSRGQGPYEQYF.

The CDR3 is CASSLMADTEAFF. The CDR3 DNA is TGTGCCAGCAGCTTAATGGCGGACACTGAAGCTTTCTTT. The chain has TRBV7-3 and TRBJ1-1, with D unresolved. Trimming removed 1 base from V and 3 bases from J, with 6 bases in between. Germline lookup yields CDR1 SGHTA and CDR2 FQGTGA. CDR3 length equals 13 residues.

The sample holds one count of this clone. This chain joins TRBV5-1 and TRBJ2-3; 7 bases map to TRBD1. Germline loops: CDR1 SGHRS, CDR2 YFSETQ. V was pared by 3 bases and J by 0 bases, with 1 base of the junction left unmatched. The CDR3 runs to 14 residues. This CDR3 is CASSSTGSTDTQYF. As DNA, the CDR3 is TGCGCCAGCAGCTCGACAGGGAGCACAGATACGCAGTATTTT.

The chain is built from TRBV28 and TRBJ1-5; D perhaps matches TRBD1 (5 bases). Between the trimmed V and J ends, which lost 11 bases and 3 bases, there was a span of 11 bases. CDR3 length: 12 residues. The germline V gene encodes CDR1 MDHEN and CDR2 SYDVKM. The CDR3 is CASRAPNQPQHF. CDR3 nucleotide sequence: TGTGCCTCCAGGGCCCCCAATCAGCCCCAGCATTTT. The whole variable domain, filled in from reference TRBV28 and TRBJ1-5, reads DVKVTQSSRYLVKRTGEKVFLECVQDMDHENMFWYRQDPGLGLRLIYFSYDVKMKEKGDIPEGYSVSREKKERFSLILESASTNQTSMYLCASRAPNQPQHFGDGTRLSIL.

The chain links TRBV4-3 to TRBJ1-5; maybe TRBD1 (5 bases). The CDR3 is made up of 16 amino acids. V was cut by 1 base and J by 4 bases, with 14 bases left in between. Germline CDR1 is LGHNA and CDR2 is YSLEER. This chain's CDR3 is CASSQGRGLGNQPQHF. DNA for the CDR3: TGCGCCAGCAGCCAAGGAAGGGGATTAGGTAATCAGCCCCAGCATTTT.

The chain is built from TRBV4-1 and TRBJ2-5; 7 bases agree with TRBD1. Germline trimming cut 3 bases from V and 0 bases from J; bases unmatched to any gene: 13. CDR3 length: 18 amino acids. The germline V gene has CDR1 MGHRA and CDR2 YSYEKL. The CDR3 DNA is TGCGCCAGCAGCCAGTTGGGCTGGGGACAGAAGTACCAAGAGACCCAGTACTTC. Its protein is CASSQLGWGQKYQETQYF.

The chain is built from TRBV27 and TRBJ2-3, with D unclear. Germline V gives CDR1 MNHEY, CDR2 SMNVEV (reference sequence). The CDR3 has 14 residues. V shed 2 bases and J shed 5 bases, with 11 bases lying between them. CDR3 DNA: TGTGCCAGCAGTTTAAGGCAGGTTGAAGATACGCAGTATTTT. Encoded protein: CASSLRQVEDTQYF.

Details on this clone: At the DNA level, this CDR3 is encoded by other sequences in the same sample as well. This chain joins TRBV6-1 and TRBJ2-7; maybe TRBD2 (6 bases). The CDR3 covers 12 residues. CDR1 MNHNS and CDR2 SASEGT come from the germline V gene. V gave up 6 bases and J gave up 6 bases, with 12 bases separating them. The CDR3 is CASRERGGEQYF. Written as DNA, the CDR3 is TGTGCCAGCAGGGAGAGGGGAGGCGAGCAGTACTTC.

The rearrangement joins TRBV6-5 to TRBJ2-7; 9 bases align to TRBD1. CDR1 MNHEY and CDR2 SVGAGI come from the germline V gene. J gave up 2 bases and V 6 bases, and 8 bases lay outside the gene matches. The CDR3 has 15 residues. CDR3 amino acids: CASRETGGNPYEQYF. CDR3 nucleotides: TGTGCCAGCAGGGAGACAGGGGGAAATCCCTACGAGCAGTACTTC.

The CDR3 DNA is TGTGCCAGTAGTCGCGGCTTACACTATGGCTACACCTTC. Translation: CASSRGLHYGYTF. The gene calls are TRBV19 and TRBJ1-2, with no clear D. V shed 5 bases and J shed 3 bases, with 10 bases lying between them. Germline V gene sequence: CDR1 LNHDA, CDR2 SQIVND (reference sequence). The CDR3 loop spans 13 amino acids.

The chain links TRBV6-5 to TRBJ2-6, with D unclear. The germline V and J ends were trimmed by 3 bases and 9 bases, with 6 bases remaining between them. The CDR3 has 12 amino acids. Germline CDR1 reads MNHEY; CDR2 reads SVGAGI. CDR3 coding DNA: TGTGCCAGCAGTTATAGTGGCAACGTCCTGACTTTC. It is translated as CASSYSGNVLTF.

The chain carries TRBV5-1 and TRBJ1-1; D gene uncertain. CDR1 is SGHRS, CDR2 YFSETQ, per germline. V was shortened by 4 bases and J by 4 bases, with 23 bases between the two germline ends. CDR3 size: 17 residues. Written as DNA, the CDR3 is TGCGCCAGCAGCCCCGAGGGTGTTAGCAGGTCGAGCACTGAAGCTTTCTTT. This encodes CASSPEGVSRSSTEAFF.

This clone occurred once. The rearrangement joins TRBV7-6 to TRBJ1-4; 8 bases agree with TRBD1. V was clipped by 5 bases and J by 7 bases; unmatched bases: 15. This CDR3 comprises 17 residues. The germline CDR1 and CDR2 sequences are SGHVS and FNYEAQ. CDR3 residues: CASSPAPPGQGGEKLFF. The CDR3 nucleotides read TGTGCCAGCAGCCCCGCCCCCCCTGGACAGGGTGGTGAAAAACTGTTTTTT.

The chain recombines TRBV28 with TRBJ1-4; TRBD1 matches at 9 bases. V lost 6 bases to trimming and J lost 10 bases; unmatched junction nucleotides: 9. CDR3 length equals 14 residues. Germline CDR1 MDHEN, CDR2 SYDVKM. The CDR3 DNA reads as TGTGCCAGCAGCCAGGGACAGGGTGCTCGAAAACTGTTTTTT. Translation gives CASSQGQGARKLFF.

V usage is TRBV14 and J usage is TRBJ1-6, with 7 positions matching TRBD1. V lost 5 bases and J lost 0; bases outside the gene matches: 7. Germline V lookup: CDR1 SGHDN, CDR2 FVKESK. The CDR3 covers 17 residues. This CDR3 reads CASSYYWDSSYNSPLHF. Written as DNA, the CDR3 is TGTGCCAGCAGCTACTATTGGGACAGCTCCTATAATTCACCCCTCCACTTT.

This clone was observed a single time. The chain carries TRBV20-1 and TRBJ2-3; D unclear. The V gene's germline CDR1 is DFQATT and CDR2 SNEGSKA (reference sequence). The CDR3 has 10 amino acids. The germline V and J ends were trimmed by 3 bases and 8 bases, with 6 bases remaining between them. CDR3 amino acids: CSASMGTQYF. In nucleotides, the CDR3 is TGCAGTGCTAGTATGGGTACGCAGTATTTT.

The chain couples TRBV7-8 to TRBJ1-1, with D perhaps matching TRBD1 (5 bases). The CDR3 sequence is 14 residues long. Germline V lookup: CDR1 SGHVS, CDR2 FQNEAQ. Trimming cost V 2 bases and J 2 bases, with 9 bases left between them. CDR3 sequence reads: CASSLPGPNTEAFF. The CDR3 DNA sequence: TGTGCCAGCAGCTTACCGGGACCCAACACTGAAGCTTTCTTT.

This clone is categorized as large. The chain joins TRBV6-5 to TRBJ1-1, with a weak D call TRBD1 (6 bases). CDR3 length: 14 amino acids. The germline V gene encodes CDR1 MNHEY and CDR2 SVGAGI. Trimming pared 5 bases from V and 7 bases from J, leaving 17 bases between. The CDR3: CASSKSDSFGEAFF. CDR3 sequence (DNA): TGTGCCAGCAGTAAGTCGGACAGTTTCGGTGAAGCTTTCTTT.